Sequencing of this T cell receptor beta chain was carried out in a study of cytomegalovirus exposure and HLA in healthy donors. Whole-study results and caveats: Association with HLA alleles at 0.05 false discovery rate was found for some 18,000 TCR beta sequences in a later analysis. One cluster of highly shared sequence variants probably arose as a sequencing artifact.

Concerning this clone itself: Its cognate antigen is unknown.

The PCR used 60 Vbeta and 13 Jbeta primers. Assay: immunoSEQ multiplex PCR; the TCRdb copy retains only in-frame clones and omits some. The sample lists around 37,000 clones; around 82% were seen once. J gave up 5 bases and V 2 bases, and 3 bases lay outside the gene matches. Germline-derived CDR1 and CDR2 are SGHVS and FQNEAQ. CDR3 length equals 15 residues. The receptor was isolated from a woman younger than 30 in good health and CMV-seropositive. This chain links TRBV7-8 with TRBJ2-5, with TRBD2 matching over 12 bases. Input material: PBMCs. CDR3 sequence: CASSLTLAGGETQYF. The CDR3 bases are TGTGCCAGCAGCTTAACCCTAGCGGGGGGGGAGACCCAGTACTTC.